This TCR beta chain was sequenced in a study of cytomegalovirus exposure and HLA in healthy donors. CDR1 MDHEN and CDR2 SYDVKM come from the germline V gene. The CDR3 is 15 amino acids. V gave up 6 bases and J gave up 3 bases; unmatched junction bases: 11. The PCR employed 60 Vbeta primers together with 13 Jbeta primers. Some clones are missing from TCRdb's copy, which holds only in-frame ones; the method was immunoSEQ multiplex PCR. The sample consists of around 120,000 clones, around 74% of them appearing once. The sequencing sample was made of PBMCs. The rearrangement links TRBV28 to TRBJ2-7; 7 bases line up with TRBD1. The sequence was collected from a woman under 30 in good health and CMV-seronegative. Here the CDR3 DNA reads TGTGCCAGCAGCCCCACAGGGGACAACTACTACGAGCAGTACTTC. Encoded protein: CASSPTGDNYYEQYF.